These 4 T cell receptor beta chains were sequenced from one sample in a study of PD-1 blockade in classical Hodgkin lymphoma. Some clones are missing from TCRdb's copy, which holds only in-frame ones; the method was immunoSEQ multiplex PCR. The sample has tens of thousands of clones, approximately 77% seen once. Time point here: cycle 4 day 1 (C4D1), after more than 5 weeks of nivolumab. Every patient had relapsed following autologous stem cell transplantation, and cohorts differed in brentuximab vedotin exposure. The specimen comprised peripheral blood mononuclear cells (PBMCs), sampled before the fourth cycle of nivolumab. These receptors came from a human donor with classical Hodgkin lymphoma.

The chain uses TRBV10-3 and TRBJ2-7, with D perhaps TRBD2 (6 bases). Germline assignment: CDR1 ENHRY and CDR2 SYGVKD. The CDR3 runs to 15 residues. V lost 6 bases to trimming and J lost 0 bases, with 15 bases between them. The DNA for the CDR3 is TGTGCCATCAGCCGGCCTGGCGGGGACTCCTACGAGCAGTACTTC. This codes for CAISRPGGDSYEQYF.

V is TRBV7-6 and J is TRBJ1-4; D gene unclear. V gave up 2 bases and J gave up 4 bases, with 8 bases separating them. CDR1 and CDR2 (germline): SGHVS, FNYEAQ. The CDR3 is 14 amino acids. The CDR3 sequence: CASSLNSINEKLFF. CDR3 coding DNA: TGTGCCAGCAGCTTAAACAGTATTAATGAAAAACTGTTTTTT.

The rearrangement joins TRBV5-5 to TRBJ2-1, with D possibly matching TRBD2 (5 bases). The CDR3 extends over 15 amino acids. V lost 4 bases and J lost 3, with 14 bases in between. The germline V gene encodes CDR1 SGHKS and CDR2 YYEKEE (reference sequence). The CDR3 here is CASSLDSSVYNEQFF. Written as DNA, the CDR3 is TGTGCCAGCAGCCTGGACTCGAGTGTCTACAATGAGCAGTTCTTC.

The V call is TRBV5-1, the J call TRBJ1-1, with D perhaps TRBD1 (6 bases). V dropped 0 bases and J dropped 1 base, with 7 bases sitting between them. There are 14 residues in the CDR3. Germline loops: CDR1 SGHRS, CDR2 YFSETQ. CDR3 DNA: TGCGCCAGCAGCTTGGGACAGGAGAACACTGAAGCTTTCTTT. Its protein product is CASSLGQENTEAFF.